This TCR beta chain was captured in a study of T cell responses to AZD1222 COVID-19 vaccine. Only in-frame clones appear in the TCRdb table, and some are missing; sequencing was by immunoSEQ multiplex PCR. The sample has around 140,000 clones; 92% are singletons. To note about this clone: The antigen is undetermined.

This CDR3 has 14 residues. The germline CDR1 and CDR2 sequences are MDHEN and SYDVKM. The V and J ends lost 3 bases and 7 bases respectively, with 15 bases between them. Points from the study as a whole: Once two AZD1222 doses were given, Spike-specific TCR breadth and depth went up.

Sample: peripheral blood, taken 28 days after the second AZD1222 dose. The clonotype originates from an adult who received the AZD1222 COVID-19 vaccine. V and J are TRBV28 and TRBJ1-2; D remains ambiguous. The CDR3 here is CASSFNLAATGYTF. DNA of the CDR3: TGTGCCAGCAGTTTTAACCTGGCGGCGACTGGCTACACCTTC.